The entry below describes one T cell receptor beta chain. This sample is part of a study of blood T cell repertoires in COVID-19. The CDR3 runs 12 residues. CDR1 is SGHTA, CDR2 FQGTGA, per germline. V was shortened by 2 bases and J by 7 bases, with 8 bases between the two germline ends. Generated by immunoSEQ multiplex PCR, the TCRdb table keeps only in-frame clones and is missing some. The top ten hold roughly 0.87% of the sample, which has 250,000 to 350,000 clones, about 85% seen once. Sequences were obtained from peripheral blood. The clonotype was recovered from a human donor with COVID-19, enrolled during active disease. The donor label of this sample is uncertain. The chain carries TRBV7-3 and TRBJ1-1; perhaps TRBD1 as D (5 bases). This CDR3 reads CASSLRGDEAFF. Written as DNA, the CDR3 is TGTGCCAGCAGCTTACGGGGGGATGAAGCTTTCTTT.